Below are 14 T cell receptor beta chains sequenced from a single sample in a study of cytomegalovirus exposure and HLA in healthy donors. Both 60 Vbeta primers and 13 Jbeta primers went into the PCR. Profiling relied on immunoSEQ multiplex PCR, and the TCRdb table lists in-frame clones only, not all of them. Recorded for this sample: 55,000 to 75,000 clones. The sequencing input was PBMCs. The receptors were gathered from a male donor in good health and CMV-seronegative.

The J gene is TRBJ2-1, the V gene TRBV19, with 10 bases aligning to TRBD1. The CDR3 totals 13 residues. J gave up 7 bases and V 9 bases, and 6 bases lay outside the gene matches. Looked up from germline, CDR1 is LNHDA and CDR2 is SQIVND (reference sequence). As DNA, the CDR3 is TGTGCCAGCTCCGGGACAGGGGTTAATGAGCAGTTCTTC. The encoded protein is CASSGTGVNEQFF.

The chain employs TRBV11-3 and TRBJ2-7, with 7 bases identical to TRBD1. Trimming cost V 1 base and J 4 bases; bases outside gene matches: 7. The CDR3 extends over 15 amino acids. The V gene's germline CDR1 is SGHNT and CDR2 YENEEA. CDR3 DNA sequence: TGTGCCAGCAGCTTAGGGTCGGACAGGAGTTACGAGCAGTACTTC. It is translated as CASSLGSDRSYEQYF.

The chain is built from TRBV7-2 and TRBJ2-2; 8 nucleotides match TRBD2. CDR3 size: 16 residues. J was trimmed by 7 bases and V by 8 bases; bases with no gene match: 15. Germline V gives CDR1 SGHTA, CDR2 FQGNSA. The CDR3 here is CASAARGSGTRGELFF. The DNA of the CDR3 is TGTGCCAGCGCGGCACGGGGTAGCGGGACCCGCGGGGAGCTGTTTTTT. Full variable domain (outside the CDR3, taken from reference TRBV7-2 and TRBJ2-2): GAGVSQSPSNKVTEKGKDVELRCDPISGHTALYWYRQSLGQGLEFLIYFQGNSAPDKSGLPSDRFSAERTGGSVSTLTIQRTQQEDSAVYLCASAARGSGTRGELFFGEGSRLTVL.

The genes are TRBV7-2 and TRBJ2-3, with 10 bases aligning to TRBD1. The CDR3 totals 19 residues. CDR1 is SGHTA, CDR2 FQGNSA, per germline. Germline trimming cut 0 bases from V and 2 bases from J; bases unmatched to any gene: 11. The CDR3 sequence is CASSLAGGYGQGDTDTQYF. In DNA, the CDR3 is TGTGCCAGCAGCTTAGCGGGGGGGTACGGACAGGGGGACACAGATACGCAGTATTTT.

The V gene is TRBV28, the J gene TRBJ2-5, with D possibly being TRBD2 (7 bases). The CDR3 length is 13 residues. The V and J ends lost 5 bases and 10 bases respectively, with 17 bases between them. Germline V gene lookup returns CDR1 MDHEN and CDR2 SYDVKM. The CDR3: CASSPKGGWSQYF. The CDR3 DNA reads TGTGCCAGCAGTCCCAAGGGGGGGTGGAGCCAGTACTTC.

This sequence joins TRBV19 and TRBJ2-5, with TRBD1 as a possible D gene (6 bases). TRBJ2-7 matches the DNA end more closely, so the J call is doubtful. Germline assignment: CDR1 LNHDA and CDR2 SQIVND (reference sequence). The CDR3 is 13 residues long. The CDR3 coding sequence is TGTGCCAGTCAGGGACAAAGCGCCTACGAGCAGTACTTC. As protein: CASQGQSAYEQYF.

This rearrangement joins TRBV5-6 to TRBJ1-5, with D possibly matching TRBD1 (5 bases). CDR3 length: 16 amino acids. The V end was cut by 2 bases, the J end by 0 bases, with 12 bases between. Per the germline V gene, CDR1 is SGHDT and CDR2 is YYEEEE. The CDR3 nucleotides read TGTGCCAGCAGCTTTATGACAGATATTAGCAATCAGCCCCAGCATTTT. It specifies CASSFMTDISNQPQHF.

V usage is TRBV5-6 and J usage is TRBJ2-2, with TRBD1 identical over 7 bases. CDR3 length: 14 amino acids. The trim removed 2 bases at V and 6 bases at J, leaving 4 bases unmatched. Germline loops: CDR1 SGHDT, CDR2 YYEEEE. The CDR3 sequence: CASSLQGSPGELFF. The CDR3 DNA reads as TGTGCCAGCAGCTTACAGGGGTCTCCCGGGGAGCTGTTTTTT.

This chain connects TRBV30 to TRBJ2-7, with a possible D match to TRBD1 (5 bases). Looked up from germline, CDR1 is GTSNPN and CDR2 is SVGIG (reference sequence). The CDR3 is 11 residues long. Trimming stripped 0 bases from V and 8 bases from J, with 8 bases between. CDR3 sequence reads: CAWSVKDKQYF. The CDR3 nucleotides are TGTGCCTGGAGTGTAAAGGACAAGCAGTACTTC.

The chain carries TRBV30 and TRBJ2-6, with D perhaps TRBD2 (7 bases). The CDR3 sequence is 17 residues long. Germline CDR1 and CDR2: GTSNPN and SVGIG (reference sequence). V was trimmed by 0 bases and J by 0 bases, leaving 12 bases between them. Here the CDR3 DNA reads TGTGCCTGGAGTGTAGGGGGGGGAATCTCTGGGGCCAACGTCCTGACTTTC. It encodes CAWSVGGGISGANVLTF. Filled out from reference TRBV30 and TRBJ2-6, the complete variable domain reads SQTIHQWPATLVQPVGSPLSLECTVEGTSNPNLYWYRQAAGRGLQLLFYSVGIGQISSEVPQNLSASRPQDRQFILSSKKLLLSDSGFYLCAWSVGGGISGANVLTFGAGSRLTVL.

A note on this clone: A read error may account for a junction end that differs from germline. V is TRBV7-8 and J is TRBJ1-2; tentative D call: TRBD1 (6 bases). This CDR3 is built from 12 residues. Looked up from germline, CDR1 is SGHVS and CDR2 is FQNEAQ. The CDR3 reads CASRLGTYGYTF. The CDR3 region has the DNA TGTGCCAGCAGATTAGGGACATATGGCTACACCTTC.

The chain recombines TRBV12-5 with TRBJ2-1; 7 nucleotides match TRBD1. The CDR3 covers 16 residues. Losses at the gene ends were 1 base for V and 3 bases for J; bases not matched to a gene: 6. In germline, CDR1 is LGHNT, CDR2 FRNRAP. CDR3 nucleotides: TGTGCTAGTGGTTTGGAAAACAGGGGTTTCTACAATGAGCAGTTCTTC. This codes for CASGLENRGFYNEQFF.

The CDR3 coding sequence is TGTGCCAGTGGGACAGGGAACAACGAGCAGTACTTC. Protein: CASGTGNNEQYF. The chain employs TRBV2 and TRBJ2-7; TRBD1 agrees at 9 bases. Germline assignment: CDR1 SNHLY and CDR2 FYNNEI. CDR3 length equals 12 residues. V was pared by 9 bases and J by 5 bases, with 5 bases of the junction left unmatched.

The chain carries TRBV5-6 and TRBJ2-7, with D perhaps TRBD1 (6 bases). Germline V gives CDR1 SGHDT, CDR2 YYEEEE. V lost 4 bases to trimming and J lost 4 bases, with 15 bases between them. This CDR3 spans 14 amino acids. CDR3 sequence reads: CASSRNRAAYEQYF. In DNA form, the CDR3 reads TGTGCCAGCAGCCGAAACAGGGCCGCGTACGAGCAGTACTTC.